The 19 T cell receptor beta chains given below trace back to one sample, sequenced in a study of cytomegalovirus exposure and HLA in healthy donors. Assay: immunoSEQ multiplex PCR; the TCRdb copy retains only in-frame clones and omits some. The table includes roughly 79,000 clones, 85% to 95% detected once. Material for sequencing was PBMCs. The receptors stem from a man between 18 and 29 years old in good health and CMV-seronegative.

The chain links TRBV4-1 to TRBJ2-1; 14 nucleotides line up with TRBD2. This CDR3 comprises 19 residues. J was trimmed by 4 bases and V by 0 bases; bases with no gene match: 8. The germline V gene encodes CDR1 MGHRA and CDR2 YSYEKL. The CDR3 spells CASSQDPGTSGGFYNEQFF. In DNA form, the CDR3 reads TGCGCCAGCAGCCAAGATCCCGGGACTAGCGGGGGATTTTACAATGAGCAGTTCTTC.

The CDR3 nucleotides are TGTGCCAGCAGCTCTGGGACTAGCGGGACGGGAGATACGCAGTATTTT. Its translation: CASSSGTSGTGDTQYF. This chain connects TRBV7-3 to TRBJ2-3; 13 bases are a match to TRBD2. This CDR3 comprises 16 residues. The V segment lost 4 bases and the J segment 5 bases; nucleotides outside the gene matches: 6. The V gene's germline CDR1 is SGHTA and CDR2 FQGTGA. Filled out from reference TRBV7-3 and TRBJ2-3, the complete variable domain reads GAGVSQTPSNKVTEKGKYVELRCDPISGHTALYWYRQSLGQGPEFLIYFQGTGAADDSGLPNDRFFAVRPEGSVSTLKIQRTERGDSAVYLCASSSGTSGTGDTQYFGPGTRLTVL.

The rearrangement joins TRBV9 to TRBJ2-7; 8 bases are a match to TRBD1. CDR1 is SGDLS, CDR2 YYNGEE, per germline. CDR3 length equals 15 residues. Germline trimming cut 4 bases from V and 2 bases from J; bases unmatched to any gene: 8. This CDR3 is CASSLGGQGTYEQYF. For the CDR3, the DNA is TGTGCCAGCAGCCTGGGAGGACAGGGCACCTACGAGCAGTACTTC.

Worth noting for this clone: This specimen includes other DNA sequences encoding the same CDR3. This chain links TRBV27 with TRBJ2-6, with 11 bases that match TRBD1. The CDR3 length is 17 residues. The junction had 6 bases not matched to a gene; V was cut back by 4 bases and J by 4 bases. Germline CDR1 reads MNHEY; CDR2 reads SMNVEV (reference sequence). The CDR3 DNA is TGTGCCAGCAGTTCCGGACAGGGGGCGGCCGGGGCCAACGTCCTGACTTTC. Protein: CASSSGQGAAGANVLTF.

The CDR3 nucleotides are TGTGCCAGCACCACAAGGAGGGCAGCCCAAGAGACCCAGTACTTC. Its protein product is CASTTRRAAQETQYF. The rearrangement joins TRBV2 to TRBJ2-5; TRBD2 is a possible D gene (6 bases). Trimming took 7 bases from V and 1 from J, leaving 16 bases between them. Germline CDR1 is SNHLY and CDR2 is FYNNEI. The CDR3 extends over 15 amino acids.

The chain joins TRBV4-1 to TRBJ2-3; 8 bases match TRBD2. CDR1 and CDR2 (germline): MGHRA, YSYEKL. The CDR3 consists of 16 residues. Germline trimming cut 3 bases from V and 1 base from J; bases unmatched to any gene: 6. The CDR3 loop reads CASSQTLTSGTDTQYF. CDR3 nucleotide sequence: TGCGCCAGCAGCCAGACTTTGACTAGCGGCACAGATACGCAGTATTTT.

The chain employs TRBV30 and TRBJ1-2; D might be TRBD1 (5 bases). The V and J ends lost 1 base and 12 bases respectively, with 12 bases between them. The CDR3 totals 11 residues. In germline, CDR1 is GTSNPN, CDR2 SVGIG (reference sequence). The CDR3 reads CAWSARQTNTF. CDR3 DNA sequence: TGTGCCTGGAGTGCCCGACAGACGAACACCTTC.

V and J are TRBV5-1 and TRBJ1-1, with D possibly matching TRBD1 (6 bases). Deletions cut 0 bases from V and 2 bases from J, with 14 bases between. This CDR3 contains 16 residues. Germline V CDR1 and CDR2: SGHRS, YFSETQ. The CDR3 DNA reads TGCGCCAGCAGCTTGGTAGCAGGGGCCAGAAACACTGAAGCTTTCTTT. Residues: CASSLVAGARNTEAFF.

The chain couples TRBV5-1 to TRBJ2-1; D possibly corresponds to TRBD2 (5 bases). Germline-derived CDR1 and CDR2 are SGHRS and YFSETQ. CDR3 length equals 13 residues. The V end was cut by 0 bases, the J end by 7 bases, with 8 bases between. As DNA, the CDR3 is TGCGCCAGCAGCTTGGTGGGAGTGAATGAGCAGTTCTTC. It encodes CASSLVGVNEQFF.

This clone showed up just once. This chain connects TRBV18 to TRBJ1-5, with D unclear. The CDR3 runs to 17 residues. Between the trimmed V and J ends, which lost 2 bases and 0 bases, there was a span of 14 bases. Germline V gives CDR1 KGHSH, CDR2 LQKENI. The CDR3 region has the DNA TGTGCCAGCTCACCAGGGCCCAGTTATTATAGCAATCAGCCCCAGCATTTT. It yields the protein CASSPGPSYYSNQPQHF.

The chain links TRBV6-6 to TRBJ1-3; D is perhaps TRBD1 (5 bases). The germline V and J ends were trimmed by 6 bases and 2 bases, with 17 bases remaining between them. CDR1 and CDR2 from the germline V gene are MNHNY and SVGAGI (reference sequence). The CDR3 covers 16 residues. For the CDR3, the DNA is TGTGCCAGCAGCAAGATCGGGGGGAAGGCTGGAAACACCATATATTTT. Encoded protein: CASSKIGGKAGNTIYF.

The rearrangement uses TRBV18 and TRBJ2-1; 7 bases align to TRBD2. V trimming: 2 bases; J trimming: 4 bases; junction bases outside the gene matches: 11. The CDR3 totals 17 residues. Per germline, CDR1 KGHSH and CDR2 LQKENI. In nucleotides, the CDR3 is TGTGCCAGCTCACCAGAGCGGGATGACCCTAAGTACAATGAGCAGTTCTTC. Its protein product is CASSPERDDPKYNEQFF.

The chain employs TRBV5-6 and TRBJ1-2, with D hard to call. Germline CDR1 is SGHDT and CDR2 is YYEEEE. CDR3 length equals 14 residues. Trimming pared 2 bases from V and 8 bases from J, leaving 16 bases between. The CDR3 reads CASSLRLRGKGYTF. As DNA, the CDR3 is TGTGCCAGCAGCTTACGCTTGCGGGGTAAGGGCTACACCTTC.

CDR3: CASSPGTSQETQYF. CDR3 nucleotide sequence: TGTGCCAGCAGCCCCGGGACTAGTCAAGAGACCCAGTACTTC. The chain uses TRBV5-4 and TRBJ2-5; 8 bases align to TRBD2. Germline V lookup: CDR1 SGHNT, CDR2 YYREEE (reference sequence). J lost 2 bases, V lost 4 bases, and 4 bases had no gene match. The CDR3 length is 14 residues.

The chain is built from TRBV30 and TRBJ2-7; 10 bases line up with TRBD2. CDR1 and CDR2 (germline): GTSNPN, SVGIG (reference sequence). The trim removed 3 bases at V and 3 bases at J, leaving 5 bases unmatched. The CDR3 runs 14 residues. The CDR3: CAWRTASGSYEQYF. CDR3 nucleotide sequence: TGTGCCTGGAGAACGGCTAGCGGGAGCTACGAGCAGTACTTC.

The rearrangement uses TRBV4-1 and TRBJ1-1; 11 nucleotides line up with TRBD1. Germline V gene sequence: CDR1 MGHRA, CDR2 YSYEKL. This CDR3 spans 19 amino acids. The V gene end was trimmed by 1 base and the J gene end by 5 bases; junction bases not matched to a gene: 15. CDR3 residues: CASSQGGTGGRMWKTEAFF. The CDR3 DNA reads TGCGCCAGCAGCCAAGGGGGGACAGGGGGTAGGATGTGGAAAACTGAAGCTTTCTTT.

The CDR3 sequence: CASSLVRGLESDEQYF. The DNA for the CDR3 is TGTGCCAGCAGCTTGGTTCGAGGGCTTGAGTCTGATGAGCAGTACTTC. The genes are TRBV5-6 and TRBJ2-7; a possible D gene is TRBD2 (5 bases). Trimming removed 0 bases from V and 7 bases from J, with 20 bases in between. The CDR3 length is 16 residues. The germline V gene has CDR1 SGHDT and CDR2 YYEEEE.

The V gene is TRBV27, the J gene TRBJ1-2, with 8 bases aligning to TRBD1. This CDR3 comprises 15 residues. Germline CDR1 MNHEY, CDR2 SMNVEV (reference sequence). V was pared by 4 bases and J by 1 base, with 5 bases of the junction left unmatched. CDR3 coding DNA: TGTGCCAGCAGTTCCGGGACAGGTTATAACTATGGCTACACCTTC. This gives the protein CASSSGTGYNYGYTF.

In its sample, this clone was seen once. The rearrangement uses TRBV11-3 and TRBJ2-5; 7 nucleotides agree with TRBD2. The junction had 15 bases not matched to a gene; V was cut back by 8 bases and J by 0 bases. This CDR3 comprises 17 residues. In germline, CDR1 is SGHNT, CDR2 YENEEA. The DNA for the CDR3 is TGTGCCAGCCGAGGGACTATCGGTACCTCGTACCAAGAGACCCAGTACTTC. It specifies CASRGTIGTSYQETQYF.